This is a list of T cell receptor beta chains from one sample in a study of CD8+CD57+ T cells in acquired aplastic anemia. MiXCR was run by TCRdb on the reads, yielding one entry per CDR3 protein. The sample lists hundreds of thousands of distinct CDR3 sequences, 55% to 75% occurring once. Sequencing was done on a sample of sorted CD4+, CD8+, or CD8+CD57+ T cells (not recorded which) from PBMCs. The receptors were sampled from a human donor in good health, serving as a control. The CDR3 runs from the conserved cysteine through the conserved F or W. A D gene is named only where the DNA matches it firmly. The size of a clone is reported for some rows only, either as once, few or many, or as a class for expanded clones.

clone size	V gene	J gene	D gene	CDR3 DNA	CDR3 protein
few	TRBV15	TRBJ1-5	NA	TGTGCCACCAGCAGACAGGGCAGTCAGCCCCAGCATTTT	CATSRQGSQPQHF
once	TRBV7-9	TRBJ1-3	NA	TGTGCCAGCAGCTGCAGCTTACCGACATCGGGAACAATAATATATTTT	CASSCSLPTSGTIIYF
NA	TRBV10-1	TRBJ2-1	TRBD1	TGCGCCAGCAGCGCGTTCGGGACAGGTCGGGAGCAGTTCTTC	CASSAFGTGREQFF
many	TRBV11-1	TRBJ2-3	NA	TGTGCCAGCAGCCTGACAGATAGCACAGATACGCAGTATTTT	CASSLTDSTDTQYF
NA	TRBV5-1	TRBJ1-2	TRBD1	TGCGCCAGCAGCTTGAACCAGGGGGAGAAAGGGAACTATGGCTACACCTTC	CASSLNQGEKGNYGYTF
once	TRBV7-2	TRBJ2-7	TRBD2	TGTGCCAGCAGCTTCCTTCTAGCGGGAAACGAGCAGTACTTC	CASSFLLAGNEQYF
NA	TRBV7-8	TRBJ1-1	NA	TGTGCCAGCAGCGTAAACGGCGGGGCACTTCAGGCTGGGTTT	CASSVNGGALQAGF
NA	TRBV7-2	TRBJ2-5	NA	TGTGCCAGCAGCTTAGTAGGGACCCAGTACTTC	CASSLVGTQYF
NA	TRBV10-3	TRBJ1-6	TRBD1	TGTGCCATCAGTCTGACAGGGGACAATTCACCCCTCCACTTT	CAISLTGDNSPLHF
NA	TRBV2	TRBJ1-1	NA	TGTGCCAGCAGTGAGGATGGGGTTGAAGCTTTCTTT	CASSEDGVEAFF
many	TRBV20-1	TRBJ2-5	TRBD1	TGCAGTGCTAACCCGACAGGGGAGCAAGAGACCCAGTACTTC	CSANPTGEQETQYF
NA	TRBV20-1	TRBJ2-2	NA	TGCAGTGCTAGCCGGCAGGGTGGTATCACCGGGGAGCTGTTTTTT	CSASRQGGITGELFF
NA	TRBV5-1	TRBJ2-5	TRBD1	TGCGCCAGCAGCTTGGGGGACAGAAATTCGACCCAGTACTTC	CASSLGDRNSTQYF
NA	TRBV9	TRBJ2-7	NA	TGTGCCAGCAGCGGCGCCACCACAGGGTTCGAGCAGTACTTC	CASSGATTGFEQYF
few	TRBV6-4	TRBJ2-3	NA	TGTGCCAGCAGTGACAAGGCTCCGGGACGGGGCACAGCTACGCAGTATTTT	CASSDKAPGRGTATQYF
NA	TRBV7-2	TRBJ2-1	NA	TGTGCCAGCAGACGGCGCGGGGCGGACAATGAGCAGTTCTTC	CASRRRGADNEQFF
many	TRBV30	TRBJ1-6	NA	TGTGCCTGGGGAGGATATAATTCACCCCTCCACTTT	CAWGGYNSPLHF
NA	TRBV20-1	TRBJ1-1	NA	TGCAGTGCTAGAGATCTAGGGAACACTGAAGCTTTCTTT	CSARDLGNTEAFF
NA	TRBV15	TRBJ2-7	TRBD1	TGTGCCACCAGCGGCGGGACAGGGCATTCCGAGCAGTACTTC	CATSGGTGHSEQYF
NA	TRBV10-3	TRBJ1-2	NA	TGTGCCATCAGTGAGTCTTCCCAAACAGGGAGCTATGGCTACACCTTC	CAISESSQTGSYGYTF
many	TRBV20-1	TRBJ1-1	TRBD1	TGCAGTGTCGTGTCAGGGGGCGCAAACACTGAAGCTTTCTTT	CSVVSGGANTEAFF
few	TRBV10-3	TRBJ1-5	TRBD1	TGTGCCATCAGCGCCGACAGGGCTGGGGGTGATCAGCCCCAGCATTTT	CAISADRAGGDQPQHF
NA	TRBV7-2	TRBJ1-2	NA	TGTGCCAGCAGCTTAGCAGGGGCGGAAGACACCGGGTACACCTTC	CASSLAGAEDTGYTF
NA	TRBV9	TRBJ1-6	NA	TGTGCCAGCAGCGCCTCACAGGGCAACCAGAATGAAATCCACTTT	CASSASQGNQNEIHF
NA	TRBV4-1	TRBJ2-5	TRBD1	TGCGCCAGCAGCCACCTAGGACAGGGCCAAGAGACCCAGTACTTC	CASSHLGQGQETQYF
many	TRBV29-1	TRBJ2-7	NA	TGCAGCGTTTCTAGAAACCCTCAGTCCTACGAGCAGTACTTC	CSVSRNPQSYEQYF
NA	TRBV7-2	TRBJ2-7	NA	TGTGCCAGCAGCCTTAACCTAGGGACGTCCTTTGGCTACCAGTACTTC	CASSLNLGTSFGYQYF
NA	TRBV7-2	TRBJ2-2	NA	TGTGCCAGCAGCACAGGCGGATACGCCGGGCAGCTGTTTTTT	CASSTGGYAGQLFF
NA	TRBV20-1	TRBJ1-1	NA	TGCAGTGCGAGGGATGAACTAGCCGAAGCTTTCTTT	CSARDELAEAFF
NA	TRBV20-1	TRBJ2-5	NA	TGCAGTGCTAAGAGGACCGCGTCTAACTACTTC	CSAKRTASNYF
NA	TRBV9	TRBJ2-7	NA	TGTGCCAGCAGCGTAGGTGTAGGGACGAAAGACGGCGAGCAGTACTTC	CASSVGVGTKDGEQYF
many	TRBV6-2/TRBV6-3	TRBJ2-5	TRBD2	TGTGCCAGCAGTTACCCGACTAGCGGGCAAGAGACCCAGTACTTC	CASSYPTSGQETQYF
NA	TRBV9	TRBJ1-5	TRBD1	TGTGCCAGCAGCGTCGACAGGGGGCTAGGAAACACCAATTTT	CASSVDRGLGNTNF
many	TRBV6-6	TRBJ2-1	TRBD2	TGTGCCAGCAGTCGAGGACTAGCGGGGGGGGCGGTGTACAGTGCGCAGTTCTTC	CASSRGLAGGAVYSAQFF
few	TRBV7-6	TRBJ2-5	NA	TGTGCCAGCAGCTTCGGAAGGCAAGAGACCCAGTACTTC	CASSFGRQETQYF
NA	TRBV19	TRBJ1-5	TRBD1	TGTGCCAGTAGTATGGGACAGGGGAGACAGCCCCAGCATTTT	CASSMGQGRQPQHF
few	TRBV30	TRBJ2-3	TRBD2	TGTGCCTGGAGTGCCGGGACTAGCGGGGGGGCCACAGATACGCAGTATTTT	CAWSAGTSGGATDTQYF
few	TRBV2	TRBJ2-3	TRBD2	TGTGCCAGCAGATCAGCGGGGGGGCGCACAGATACGCAGTATTTT	CASRSAGGRTDTQYF
NA	TRBV6-4	TRBJ2-3	TRBD2	TGTGCCAGCCTCGTAGGACTAGCGGGGGTATTATCGGATACGCAGTATTTT	CASLVGLAGVLSDTQYF